This T cell receptor (beta chain) is drawn from a study of blood T cell repertoires in COVID-19. Turning to the study itself: There were acute and convalescent COVID-19 samples, and they came from the United States, Italy and Spain.

Using immunoSEQ multiplex PCR, the repertoire was profiled, and TCRdb retains in-frame clones only, with some absent. The sample yields approximately 200,000 clones, around 82% seen once. Donors of Cohort 3 who recovered were those that had two negative PCRs, clearance, or symptom resolution. The CDR3 extends over 15 amino acids. Trimming took 4 bases from V and 0 from J, leaving 10 bases between them. From germline, CDR1 is SGHRS and CDR2 YFSETQ. Source material: PBMCs or T cells enriched from blood (not recorded which). The chain recombines TRBV5-1 with TRBJ1-4; maybe TRBD1 (6 bases). The TCR comes from a man in his forties who had recovered from COVID-19. The CDR3 spells CASSTEGATNEKLFF. As DNA, the CDR3 is TGCGCCAGCAGCACCGAGGGGGCAACTAATGAAAAACTGTTTTTT.